A selection of T cell receptor beta chains follows, all from one sample in a study of regulatory T cells in long-lasting Graves disease. One entry per CDR3 protein results from TCRdb running MiXCR on the multiplex PCR reads. The sample has roughly 500,000 distinct CDR3 sequences, approximately 13% seen once; the top ten hold about 10%. The data were also submitted as part of a second study, on T cells in Graves' hyperthyroidism and ophthalmopathy.

This specimen was peripheral blood mononuclear cells (PBMCs), taken at new diagnosis, from a patient treated with antithyroid drugs. These receptors were taken from a man aged 25 to 40 with Graves disease. Both conserved end residues are part of each CDR3. The order of the fields is J gene, D gene, clone size, V gene, CDR3 DNA, CDR3 protein. The D gene is left open where the match is weak. Size is stated for part of the rows, as once, few or many counts, or as a class when the clone is expanded.

J gene: TRBJ1-1; D gene: .; clone size: many; V gene: TRBV18; CDR3 DNA: TGTGCCAGCTGGGCGGGGGAAGGGAACACTGAAGCTTTCTTT; CDR3 protein: CASWAGEGNTEAFF
J gene: TRBJ2-3; D gene: .; clone size: many; V gene: TRBV5-1; CDR3 DNA: TGCGCCAGCAGCTTTTACCGGGACTCCCCGTCAGATACGCAGTATTTT; CDR3 protein: CASSFYRDSPSDTQYF
J gene: TRBJ2-3; D gene: .; clone size: .; V gene: TRBV18; CDR3 DNA: TGTGCCAGCTCACCACCGGCCGGGACGCCAACTAGCACAGATACGCAGTATTTT; CDR3 protein: CASSPPAGTPTSTDTQYF
J gene: TRBJ2-7; D gene: TRBD2; clone size: many; V gene: TRBV2; CDR3 DNA: TGTGCCAGCACCCATCCCAGCGGGAGGGCCGAAGAGCAGTACTTC; CDR3 protein: CASTHPSGRAEEQYF
J gene: TRBJ1-2; D gene: .; clone size: .; V gene: TRBV6-2/TRBV6-3; CDR3 DNA: TGTGCCAGCAGTGTAACACTATCACGTAATGGCTACACCTTC; CDR3 protein: CASSVTLSRNGYTF
J gene: TRBJ2-1; D gene: .; clone size: many; V gene: TRBV2; CDR3 DNA: TGTGCCAGCAGTGATGGGTACAATGAGCAGTTCTTC; CDR3 protein: CASSDGYNEQFF
J gene: TRBJ1-2; D gene: .; clone size: many; V gene: TRBV15; CDR3 DNA: TGTGCCACCAGCAGAGATACCAACAGGGACTATGGCTACACCTTC; CDR3 protein: CATSRDTNRDYGYTF
J gene: TRBJ1-2; D gene: TRBD1; clone size: many; V gene: TRBV24-1; CDR3 DNA: TGTGCCACCAGTGATGCCGGACAGGACGGCTACACCTTC; CDR3 protein: CATSDAGQDGYTF
J gene: TRBJ1-1; D gene: .; clone size: few; V gene: TRBV7-9; CDR3 DNA: TGTGCCAGCAGCATTAGACAGGTAGCTGAAGCTTTCTTT; CDR3 protein: CASSIRQVAEAFF
J gene: TRBJ2-1; D gene: .; clone size: many; V gene: TRBV15; CDR3 DNA: TGTGCCACCAGCAGAGACAATGAGCAGTTCTTC; CDR3 protein: CATSRDNEQFF
J gene: TRBJ2-3; D gene: .; clone size: many; V gene: TRBV11-2; CDR3 DNA: TGTGCCAGCAGCTTATACACAGATACGCAGTATTTT; CDR3 protein: CASSLYTDTQYF
J gene: TRBJ2-4; D gene: TRBD2; clone size: many; V gene: TRBV28; CDR3 DNA: TGTGCCACTCACCGTGGTGGGGGGGAGTCTGTCAAAAACATTCAGTACTTC; CDR3 protein: CATHRGGGESVKNIQYF
J gene: TRBJ2-7; D gene: TRBD2; clone size: many; V gene: TRBV3-1; CDR3 DNA: TGTGCCAGCAGCCCCTCGCTAGCGGGAGGAATGTACGAGCAGTACTTC; CDR3 protein: CASSPSLAGGMYEQYF
J gene: TRBJ2-2; D gene: .; clone size: .; V gene: TRBV7-8; CDR3 DNA: TGTGCCAGCAGCTTAATCTGGACAGAGAACACCGGGGAGCTGTTTTTT; CDR3 protein: CASSLIWTENTGELFF
J gene: TRBJ2-2; D gene: TRBD2; clone size: many; V gene: TRBV2; CDR3 DNA: TGTGCAGGCCGAGGGCTAGCGGGAGTCACCGGGGAGCTGTTTTTT; CDR3 protein: CAGRGLAGVTGELFF